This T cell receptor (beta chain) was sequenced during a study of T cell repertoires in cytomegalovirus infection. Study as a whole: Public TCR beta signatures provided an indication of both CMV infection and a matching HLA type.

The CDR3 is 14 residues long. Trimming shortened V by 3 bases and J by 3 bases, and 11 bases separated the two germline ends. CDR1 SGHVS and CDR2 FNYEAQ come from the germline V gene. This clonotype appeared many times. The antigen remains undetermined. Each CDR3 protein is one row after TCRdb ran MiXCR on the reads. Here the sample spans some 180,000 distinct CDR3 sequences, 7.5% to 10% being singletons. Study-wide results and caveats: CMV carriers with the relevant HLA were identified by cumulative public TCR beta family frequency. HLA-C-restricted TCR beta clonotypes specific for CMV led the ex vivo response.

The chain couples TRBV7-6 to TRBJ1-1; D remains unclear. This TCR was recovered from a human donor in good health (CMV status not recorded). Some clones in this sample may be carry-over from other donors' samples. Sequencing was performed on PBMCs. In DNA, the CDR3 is TGTGCCAGCAGCTTCATGCTTGGGGACACTGAAGCTTTCTTT. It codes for CASSFMLGDTEAFF.